This TCR beta chain was captured in a study of Ad26.COV2.S vaccination and SARS-CoV-2 variants. The study, taken as a whole, reports: Measurements of TCR breadth and depth may have given underestimates of the total T cell responses.

As for treatment: 15 to 20 received Ad26.COV2.S at low or high dose, single or two shots; about five received placebo; per-sample allocation not given. Each sample was drawn 63 days after the first injection (of vaccine or placebo). Clones were sequenced by immunoSEQ multiplex PCR, and TCRdb holds only the in-frame ones, with some missing. The sample lists 350,000 to 500,000 clones; 75% to 90% were seen once. With respect to this clone: Its antigen is unknown.

V lost 3 bases and J 5 bases, leaving 16 bases between the germline ends. The CDR3 runs to 15 residues. Germline lookup yields CDR1 MDHEN and CDR2 SYDVKM. The chain carries TRBV28 and TRBJ2-5, with TRBD1 as a possible D gene (6 bases). Source: peripheral blood, taken in a trial of Ad26.COV2.S vaccine versus placebo. This TCR came from a person between 18 and 60 years old who received the Ad26.COV2.S COVID-19 vaccine or a placebo. The CDR3 here is CASSFWDTGLETQYF. DNA of the CDR3: TGTGCCAGCAGTTTTTGGGACACAGGATTGGAGACCCAGTACTTC.